This T cell receptor beta chain derives from a study of blood T cells in healthy people across ages. CDR1 and CDR2 from the germline V gene are MNHEY and SVGEGT. The CDR3 length is 14 residues. With V trimmed by 7 bases and J by 15 bases, 18 bases remained unmatched. PCR was performed a second time for roughly 7 to 12 cycles using a sample-barcoded 5' primer and a J-beta primer mix. Template switching added a 12-random-nucleotide identifier to every cDNA molecule. TCRdb re-called the 5' RACE reads through MiXCR, storing one row per CDR3 protein. The profile shows 1,500,000 or so distinct CDR3 sequences, approximately 63% of them singletons. The study's findings and limits: Lack of knowledge of donor CMV status possibly confounded expanded clonotype changes.

As concerns this clonotype: Its antigen is not identified.

Extracted total RNA amounted to at least 5.5 micrograms for each sample. Specimen: blood. This TCR was recovered from a man aged 18 to 29 in good health. The chain employs TRBV6-2 or TRBV6-3 and TRBJ2-1; 7 positions agree with TRBD2. CDR3 protein: CASNPLTSAGRLFF. The CDR3 nucleotides are TGTGCCAGCAATCCTCTAACTAGCGCGGGTCGGTTGTTCTTC.